This T cell receptor (beta chain) was documented in a study of T cell responses to AZD1222 COVID-19 vaccine. Germline V gene sequence: CDR1 SGHNT, CDR2 YYREEE (reference sequence). The CDR3 runs to 16 residues. Trimming at V came to 0 bases and at J to 1 base, leaving 0 bases not matched to a gene. The data were produced by immunoSEQ multiplex PCR, yet TCRdb's version contains in-frame clones alone and is incomplete. Found here are approximately 110,000 clones, over 75% of them singletons; the top ten hold 9.8%. This sequence was found in an adult in good health. The chain is built from TRBV5-4 and TRBJ2-7; the match to TRBD2 covers 14 bases. The sample here was peripheral blood, taken on day 0 of AZD1222 vaccination. The CDR3 DNA is TGTGCCAGCAGCTTGGGACTAGCGGGAGGGTCCTACGAGCAGTACTTC. Translation: CASSLGLAGGSYEQYF.